The 10 T cell receptor beta chains in this list originate from one sample, sequenced in a study of T cells after yellow fever vaccination. Via MiXCR, TCRdb re-called the 5' RACE reads, giving one row per CDR3 protein. The sample yields 25,000 to 30,000 distinct CDR3 sequences, under 6% seen once. Source: CD8+ T cells sorted from PBMCs, taken 10 days after the yellow fever booster vaccination. The source is a man aged 30-40 years who received the YFV17D yellow fever vaccine.

This clonotype has a count of ten or more. The gene calls are TRBV4-3 and TRBJ1-1; TRBD1 might be the D (5 bases). This CDR3 spans 15 amino acids. CDR1 is LGHNA and CDR2 is YSLEER in the germline V gene. The V gene lost 0 bases and the J gene lost 4 bases, with 12 bases spanning the gap. Here the CDR3 reads CASSQEAGLTTEAFF. CDR3 sequence (DNA): TGCGCCAGCAGCCAAGAAGCAGGGCTGACCACTGAAGCTTTCTTT.

Many counts were recorded for this clonotype. The gene calls are TRBV3-1 and TRBJ2-1; D possibly corresponds to TRBD2 (6 bases). With 2 bases removed from V and 9 bases from J, the gap between germline ends came to 26 bases. This CDR3 spans 18 amino acids. Germline V lookup: CDR1 LGHDT, CDR2 YNNKEL (reference sequence). The CDR3 DNA sequence: TGTGCCAGCAGCCAAAAGGCCTGGGCGGGACTCTTGTATGGTGAGCAGTTCTTC. Its translation: CASSQKAWAGLLYGEQFF.

In its sample, this clonotype was seen many times. Here the CDR3 reads CASSQIGVETQYF. CDR3 sequence (DNA): TGTGCCAGCAGCCAAATAGGAGTCGAGACCCAGTACTTC. The rearrangement joins TRBV7-2 to TRBJ2-5; D not certain. V lost 5 bases and J lost 5, with 12 bases in between. There are 13 residues in the CDR3. Germline CDR1 reads SGHTA; CDR2 reads FQGNSA.

This clonotype was seen ten or more times. The chain is built from TRBV12-3 or TRBV12-4 and TRBJ2-5; maybe TRBD2 (5 bases). This CDR3 is 15 amino acids long. V was pared by 3 bases and J by 1 base, with 12 bases between. DNA of the CDR3: TGTGCCAGCAGTTTGGTATGGGAGATCCAAGAGACCCAGTACTTC. Translation gives CASSLVWEIQETQYF.

This clonotype was counted at least ten times. The chain recombines TRBV19 with TRBJ2-1; D perhaps matches TRBD2 (5 bases). The CDR3 length is 16 residues. Germline V gene data show CDR1 as LNHDA and CDR2 as SQIVND (reference sequence). Trimming cost V 0 bases and J 5 bases, with 14 bases left between them. Written as DNA, the CDR3 is TGTGCCAGTAGTATAGAGTTCTGGCTAGCCAACAATGAGCAGTTCTTC. The encoded protein is CASSIEFWLANNEQFF.

This clonotype was counted ten times or more. The V and J genes are TRBV7-2 and TRBJ2-7; D possibly uses TRBD1 or TRBD2 (6 bases each). The germline V and J ends were trimmed by 1 base and 3 bases, with 10 bases remaining between them. The CDR3 is made up of 14 amino acids. Germline CDR1 and CDR2: SGHTA and FQGNSA. CDR3 DNA: TGTGCCAGCAGCTTAGTGGGGGGCAGCTACGAGCAGTACTTC. This encodes CASSLVGGSYEQYF.

The table lists this clonotype with many counts. V usage is TRBV7-8 and J usage is TRBJ2-3; TRBD2 might be the D (6 bases). The CDR3 is 14 amino acids. The germline V gene encodes CDR1 SGHVS and CDR2 FQNEAQ. V was trimmed by 2 bases and J by 3 bases, leaving 9 bases between them. In DNA form, the CDR3 reads TGTGCCAGCAGCTTACTAGCGATAACAGATACGCAGTATTTT. The encoded protein is CASSLLAITDTQYF.

This clonotype was counted many times. The V gene is TRBV7-2, the J gene TRBJ2-1; TRBD2 agrees at 7 bases. V lost 5 bases and J lost 0; bases outside the gene matches: 4. The CDR3 has 15 amino acids. CDR1 and CDR2 (germline): SGHTA, FQGNSA. CDR3 DNA sequence: TGTGCCAGCAGCAAGCGGGAAAGCTCCTACAATGAGCAGTTCTTC. This encodes CASSKRESSYNEQFF.

This clonotype was observed at least ten times. J is TRBJ2-1 and V is TRBV29-1; 11 bases line up with TRBD2. The CDR3 runs to 16 residues. Germline V CDR1 and CDR2: SQVTM, ANQGSEA. The junction had 5 bases not matched to a gene; V was cut back by 4 bases and J by 0 bases. The CDR3 DNA reads as TGCAGCGTTGTCCTTAGCGGGAGGGCCTCCTACAATGAGCAGTTCTTC. It translates to CSVVLSGRASYNEQFF.

Many counts were recorded for this clonotype. The chain couples TRBV7-2 to TRBJ2-3; 7 nucleotides align to TRBD1. CDR1 is SGHTA, CDR2 FQGNSA, per germline. With V trimmed by 1 base and J by 6 bases, 10 bases remained unmatched. The CDR3 extends over 16 amino acids. CDR3 sequence (DNA): TGTGCCAGCAGCTTAGAGACAGGGCCTGCACGCGATACGCAGTATTTT. Protein: CASSLETGPARDTQYF.